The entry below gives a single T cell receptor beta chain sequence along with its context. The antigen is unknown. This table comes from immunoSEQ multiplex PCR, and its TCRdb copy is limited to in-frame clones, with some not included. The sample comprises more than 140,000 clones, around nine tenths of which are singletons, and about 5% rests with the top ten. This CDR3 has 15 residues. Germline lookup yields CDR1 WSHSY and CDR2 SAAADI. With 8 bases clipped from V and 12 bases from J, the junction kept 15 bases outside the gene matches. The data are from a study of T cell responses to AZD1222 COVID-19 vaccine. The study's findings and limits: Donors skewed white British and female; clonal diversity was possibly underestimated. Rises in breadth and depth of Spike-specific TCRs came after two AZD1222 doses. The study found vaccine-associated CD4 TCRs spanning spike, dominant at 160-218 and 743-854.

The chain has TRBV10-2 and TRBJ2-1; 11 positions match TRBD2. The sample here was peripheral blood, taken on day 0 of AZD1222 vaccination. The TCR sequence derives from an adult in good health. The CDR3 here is CASGTGTSGQIMQFF. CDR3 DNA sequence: TGCGCCAGCGGCACCGGGACTAGCGGCCAAATTATGCAGTTCTTC.